This TCR beta chain was sequenced in a study of read filtering for tumor transcriptome and immune sequencing. Study as a whole: Mean patient age was roughly 66 years, range roughly 45 to 85; 17 to 20 male, some 14 female. Regarding the study as a whole: Correlation between methods rose after single-read clonotypes were removed.

Looked up from germline, CDR1 is MNHEY and CDR2 is SVGEGT. This CDR3 has 13 residues. V gave up 2 bases and J gave up 8 bases, with 10 bases separating them. This clonotype showed up many times. Its antigen is not known. From roughly 390 ng of RNA, a library with molecular barcoded alpha/delta and beta/gamma adaptors was made. Using its own MiXCR run on the reads, TCRdb lists one record per CDR3 protein. Here the sample spans about 130,000 distinct CDR3 sequences, less than 15% being singletons. This sequence originates from a donor aged 40 or older with multiple myeloma. This rearrangement joins TRBV6-2 or TRBV6-3 to TRBJ2-1; no clear D gene. Source material: a population of CD138-negative cells sorted from bone marrow. This CDR3 reads CASSYKIFYEQFF. CDR3 in DNA: TGTGCCAGCAGTTACAAGATTTTCTATGAGCAGTTCTTC.